Sequencing of this T cell receptor (beta chain) was carried out in a study of cytomegalovirus exposure and HLA in healthy donors. The PCR had 60 Vbeta and 13 Jbeta primers. Method: immunoSEQ multiplex PCR; TCRdb's copy keeps in-frame clones and lacks some. The sample holds about 130,000 clones, approximately 80% seen once. Turning to this clone: Its antigen is not identified.

Study results and caveats: The CMV antigen specificity of three CMV-associated chains was confirmed through in vitro analysis. As a later analysis showed, several of the most significant clusters appeared to be linked to common viral pathogens. A cluster of highly shared sequence variants was likely a sequencing artifact.

The specimen was PBMCs. This TCR derives from a girl aged 2-10 years in good health and CMV-seronegative.

The CDR3 protein is CASSPEGQVNSPLHF. For the CDR3, the DNA is TGTGCCAGCAGCCCGGAGGGACAGGTGAATTCACCCCTCCACTTT. The rearrangement links TRBV7-2 to TRBJ1-6, with 8 nucleotides matching TRBD1. The germline CDR1 and CDR2 sequences are SGHTA and FQGNSA. The CDR3 is made up of 15 amino acids. V lost 5 bases to trimming and J lost 7 bases; unmatched junction nucleotides: 7.